A selection of T cell receptor beta chains follows, all from one sample in a study of OX40 agonist ivuxolimab in advanced cancers. TCRdb's table, derived via immunoSEQ multiplex PCR, lists solely in-frame clones and lacks some. Among around 65,000 clones listed, 75% to 90% were seen once. The sample here was CD4+ or CD8+ T cells sorted from blood, taken in a trial of the OX40 agonist ivuxolimab. The source of these receptors is an adult with an advanced solid tumor such as melanoma, head and neck, liver or kidney cancer. CDR3s include the opening cysteine and the closing phenylalanine or tryptophan. Each record gives: V gene, D gene, J gene, clone size, CDR3 DNA, CDR3 protein. D genes are given only for firm matches. Expanded clones get a size class; other rows say once, few or many, or leave the size out.

V: TRBV19; D: NA; J: TRBJ1-4; size: NA; DNA: TGTGCCAGTAGTATAGATTTGGAGGGCGAAAAACTGTTTTTT; CDR3: CASSIDLEGEKLFF
V: TRBV15; D: NA; J: TRBJ2-7; size: NA; DNA: TGTGCCACCAGCAGAGATAGCCGAGTCGACGAGCAGTACTTC; CDR3: CATSRDSRVDEQYF
V: TRBV15; D: NA; J: TRBJ2-1; size: NA; DNA: TGTGCCACCAGCACGGAGAGGCACACTTACAATGAGCAGTTCTTC; CDR3: CATSTERHTYNEQFF
V: TRBV6-6; D: TRBD1; J: TRBJ2-7; size: NA; DNA: TGTGCCAGCAGTTACTCGGCAGGGGGTTACGAGCAGTACTTC; CDR3: CASSYSAGGYEQYF
V: TRBV7-9; D: NA; J: TRBJ2-3; size: NA; DNA: TGTGCCAGCAGCTTGGGCAGGGAGAACACAGATACGCAGTATTTT; CDR3: CASSLGRENTDTQYF
V: TRBV2; D: TRBD1; J: TRBJ1-1; size: NA; DNA: TGTGCCAGCAGTGAAGCGACCGGGACAGGGGCCCCTGAAGCTTTCTTT; CDR3: CASSEATGTGAPEAFF
V: TRBV30; D: NA; J: TRBJ2-7; size: NA; DNA: TGTGCCTGGAGTGTAGGGGTAGCCTACGAGCAGTACTTC; CDR3: CAWSVGVAYEQYF
V: TRBV9; D: NA; J: TRBJ1-5; size: NA; DNA: TGTGCCAGCAGCCCCTCCTGGGATAGCAATCAGCCCCAGCATTTT; CDR3: CASSPSWDSNQPQHF
V: TRBV7-2; D: TRBD1; J: TRBJ2-6; size: NA; DNA: TGTGCCAGCAGCTGGTCAGGGGGCAGGGAGTCTGGGGCCAACGTCCTGACTTTC; CDR3: CASSWSGGRESGANVLTF
V: TRBV7-9; D: TRBD1; J: TRBJ2-4; size: NA; DNA: TGTGCCAGCAGCTTACCCGCGGGACAGGGGGACATTCAGTACTTC; CDR3: CASSLPAGQGDIQYF
V: TRBV9; D: NA; J: TRBJ2-1; size: NA; DNA: TGTGCCAGCAGCGAAGCACGGACTTCTCTACAACATGAGCAGTTCTTC; CDR3: CASSEARTSLQHEQFF
V: TRBV19; D: NA; J: TRBJ1-1; size: NA; DNA: TGTGCCACCAAAGGGGGAGAGACTGAAGCTTTCTTT; CDR3: CATKGGETEAFF
V: TRBV28; D: NA; J: TRBJ2-1; size: NA; DNA: TGTGCCAGCAGTTTTGGTAGGGTCAATGAGCAGTTCTTC; CDR3: CASSFGRVNEQFF
V: TRBV9; D: TRBD1; J: TRBJ1-1; size: NA; DNA: TGTGCCAGCAGCGACGGGACAGGTTATACTGAAGCTTTCTTT; CDR3: CASSDGTGYTEAFF
V: TRBV4-1; D: NA; J: TRBJ2-6; size: NA; DNA: TGCGCCAGCAGCCAAGATGCACAGCATTCTGGGGCCAACGTCCTGACTTTC; CDR3: CASSQDAQHSGANVLTF
V: TRBV6-5; D: TRBD1; J: TRBJ2-7; size: NA; DNA: TGTGCCAGCAGTTACGACAGGGGACACGAGCAGTACTTC; CDR3: CASSYDRGHEQYF
V: TRBV4-3; D: NA; J: TRBJ2-5; size: NA; DNA: TGCGCCAGCAGCCATCAGGGAGAGGGAGAGACCCAGTACTTC; CDR3: CASSHQGEGETQYF
V: TRBV27; D: TRBD1; J: TRBJ1-5; size: few; DNA: TGTGCCAGCTCATTTAGGGGGCGCGGACAGCCCCAGCATTTT; CDR3: CASSFRGRGQPQHF
V: TRBV19; D: TRBD1; J: TRBJ2-7; size: NA; DNA: TGTGCCAGTAGTATCGCTCTAATAACAGGGGACGTTTGGTACGAGCAGTACTTC; CDR3: CASSIALITGDVWYEQYF
V: TRBV5-6; D: TRBD1; J: TRBJ2-7; size: NA; DNA: TGTGCCAGCAGCTTTCCAACAGGGGCCCACTACGAGCAGTACTTC; CDR3: CASSFPTGAHYEQYF
V: TRBV6-5; D: NA; J: TRBJ1-6; size: NA; DNA: TGTGCCAGCAGTTATTTCGGGGGCGAGTCACCCCTCCACTTT; CDR3: CASSYFGGESPLHF
V: TRBV11-2; D: TRBD2; J: TRBJ2-7; size: NA; DNA: TGTGCCAGCAGCTTAGAGGCTAGCGGGAGGTACGAGCAGTACTTC; CDR3: CASSLEASGRYEQYF
V: TRBV7-9; D: NA; J: TRBJ2-2; size: NA; DNA: TGTGCCAGCAGCTTAGATAGCACCGGGGAGCTGTTTTTT; CDR3: CASSLDSTGELFF
V: TRBV4-3; D: NA; J: TRBJ2-7; size: NA; DNA: TGCGCCAGCAGCCAAACCGGGTCACCATACGAGCAGTACTTC; CDR3: CASSQTGSPYEQYF
V: TRBV18; D: TRBD1; J: TRBJ2-5; size: NA; DNA: TGTGCCAGCTCACCTCGGGACAGGGTACAAGAGACCCAGTACTTC; CDR3: CASSPRDRVQETQYF
V: TRBV4-3; D: NA; J: TRBJ2-7; size: NA; DNA: TGCGCCAGCAGCCAAGATCGAACGGGGAGCTACGAGCAGTACTTC; CDR3: CASSQDRTGSYEQYF
V: TRBV9; D: NA; J: TRBJ1-2; size: NA; DNA: TGTGTCAGCAGCGGAACTATAGGGGGTGGCTACACCTTC; CDR3: CVSSGTIGGGYTF
V: TRBV28; D: NA; J: TRBJ2-1; size: NA; DNA: TGTGCCAGCAGTTTATTCCTAGAACTTAATGAGCAGTTCTTC; CDR3: CASSLFLELNEQFF
V: TRBV10-1; D: NA; J: TRBJ2-1; size: NA; DNA: TGCGCCAGCAGTGAGCTCAGGGATAGTAACAATGAGCAGTTCTTC; CDR3: CASSELRDSNNEQFF
V: TRBV19; D: NA; J: TRBJ1-4; size: NA; DNA: TGTGCCAGTAGATCGAGGGGAGAGGGATATGAAAAACTGTTTTTT; CDR3: CASRSRGEGYEKLFF
V: TRBV4-2; D: TRBD2; J: TRBJ2-2; size: NA; DNA: TGTGCCAGCAGCCCTGACGGCTTAGCGGGATCCACCGGGGAGCTGTTTTTT; CDR3: CASSPDGLAGSTGELFF
V: TRBV7-9; D: TRBD2; J: TRBJ2-1; size: NA; DNA: TGTGCCAGCAGCTTGAAACTAGCGGGAGTCTATGAGCAGTTCTTC; CDR3: CASSLKLAGVYEQFF
V: TRBV19; D: NA; J: TRBJ1-1; size: NA; DNA: TGTGCCAGTAGTATTATGGGGTCAGAAGCTTTCTTT; CDR3: CASSIMGSEAFF
V: TRBV6-5; D: NA; J: TRBJ1-2; size: NA; DNA: TGTGCCAGCAGTTACTCCAGGTTCGGAGTCGCCTATGGCTACACCTTC; CDR3: CASSYSRFGVAYGYTF
V: TRBV11-2; D: TRBD2; J: TRBJ2-5; size: NA; DNA: TGTGCCAGCAGCTCAAATAGCGGGAGGGCCCAAGAGACCCAGTACTTC; CDR3: CASSSNSGRAQETQYF
V: TRBV6-5; D: NA; J: TRBJ2-2; size: NA; DNA: TGTGCCAGCCCCTCCGGGGGCTCCTACACCGGGGAGCTGTTTTTT; CDR3: CASPSGGSYTGELFF
V: TRBV7-9; D: TRBD1; J: TRBJ2-1; size: NA; DNA: TGTGCCAGCAGCCCTCGAACAGGGGGCCCAAACAACAATGAGCAGTTCTTC; CDR3: CASSPRTGGPNNNEQFF
V: TRBV9; D: NA; J: TRBJ2-5; size: NA; DNA: TGTGCCAGCAGCGTAGACCCCGGGCCCCAGGCGGAGACCCAGTACTTC; CDR3: CASSVDPGPQAETQYF
V: TRBV27; D: TRBD1; J: TRBJ2-7; size: NA; DNA: TGTGCCAGCAGTTTAGACAGGGGGACCTACGAGCAGTACTTC; CDR3: CASSLDRGTYEQYF
V: TRBV28; D: NA; J: TRBJ1-5; size: NA; DNA: TGTGCCAGCAGTTTGGACAAAGTCATCGATCAGCCCCAGCATTTT; CDR3: CASSLDKVIDQPQHF
V: TRBV19; D: NA; J: TRBJ2-1; size: NA; DNA: TGTGCCAGTAGTGCCGCCCTCGCCCCGTCCCATGAGCAGTTCTTC; CDR3: CASSAALAPSHEQFF
V: TRBV4-3; D: TRBD2; J: TRBJ2-1; size: NA; DNA: TGCGCCAGCAGCCAAGCTCGGAGCGGGAGGGCCGACAATGAGCAGTTCTTC; CDR3: CASSQARSGRADNEQFF
V: TRBV6-5; D: NA; J: TRBJ1-5; size: NA; DNA: TGTGCCAGCAGTTACGCCGACAATCAGCCCCAGCATTTT; CDR3: CASSYADNQPQHF
V: TRBV5-1; D: TRBD1; J: TRBJ2-7; size: NA; DNA: TGCGCCAGCAGCGCCGGGACAGGGCCCTACGAGCAGTACTTC; CDR3: CASSAGTGPYEQYF
V: TRBV7-3; D: NA; J: TRBJ1-1; size: NA; DNA: TGTGCCAGCAGCTTAGGGATCAGCACTGAAGCTTTCTTT; CDR3: CASSLGISTEAFF